These 5 T cell receptor beta chains share one sample of origin, sequenced in a study of T cells in women clearing cervical HPV infection. Sequencing was performed with immunoSEQ multiplex PCR; in TCRdb, only in-frame clones are kept and a portion is missing. The table lists around 38,000 clones. The sequencing input was blood buffy coat. All receptors come from a woman between 18 and 75 years old with a cervical HPV16 infection that either progressed to CIN3+ or cleared (not recorded which).

Comments on this clone: Sequencing ends 3 residues short of the CDR3 end; the germline J gene provides the rest. The rearrangement links TRBV10-3 to TRBJ1-1; perhaps TRBD1 as D (6 bases). CDR3 size: 14 residues. Trimming pared 8 bases from V and 3 bases from J, leaving 16 bases between. Germline lookup yields CDR1 ENHRY and CDR2 SYGVKD. This CDR3 reads CAIGAGELDTEAFF. The part of the CDR3 DNA that was read is TGTGCCATCGGGGCAGGGGAATTAGACACTGAA.

In the case of this clone: Read sequence stops 3 residues before the CDR3 end, and the germline J gene provides the missing end. This sequence joins TRBV7-6 and TRBJ1-1; D perhaps matches TRBD1 (5 bases). In germline, CDR1 is SGHVS, CDR2 FNYEAQ. The V end lost 2 bases, the J end lost 2 bases, and 12 bases lay between the germline ends. The CDR3 totals 15 residues. The CDR3 loop is CASSLYQGGNTEAFF. The part of the CDR3 DNA that was read is TGTGCCAGCAGCTTATATCAGGGAGGTAACACTGAA.

The CDR3 is CASTLTGGGNQPQHF. The CDR3 bases that were read are TGTGCCAGTACCTTAACAGGGGGAGGCAATCAGCCC. The J gene is TRBJ1-5, the V gene TRBV19, with 8 bases identical to TRBD1. The missing CDR3 end, 3 residues past where the read stops, is filled in from the germline J gene. The CDR3 is 15 amino acids. Germline assignment: CDR1 LNHDA and CDR2 SQIVND (reference sequence). V shed 7 bases and J 2 bases; nucleotides not matched to a gene: 7.

Worth noting for this clone: The observed sequence ends 3 residues before the CDR3 terminus, with the missing tail filled in from the germline J gene. This rearrangement joins TRBV6-4 to TRBJ2-5; 14 bases are a match to TRBD2. Germline V gene sequence: CDR1 MRHNA, CDR2 SNTAGT. The CDR3 is made up of 15 amino acids. The ends lost 4 bases at V and 7 bases at J; junction bases unmatched: 5. This chain's CDR3 is CASSGRLAGGVTQYF. Partial CDR3 DNA: TGTGCCAGCAGTGGGAGACTAGCGGGGGGGGTGACC.

As to this clone: The CDR3 is cut off 3 residues early in the read; its end comes from the germline J gene. The J gene is TRBJ1-1, the V gene TRBV9, with D perhaps TRBD1 (5 bases). V gave up 4 bases and J gave up 2 bases, with 9 bases separating them. This CDR3 is 13 amino acids long. Germline values: CDR1 SGDLS, CDR2 YYNGEE. This CDR3 reads CASSSTGNTEAFF. Incomplete CDR3 DNA: TGTGCCAGCAGCTCTACAGGAAACACTGAA.